These 25 T cell receptor beta chains were all obtained from the same sample, sequenced in a study of cytomegalovirus exposure and HLA in healthy donors. It was with 60 Vbeta and 13 Jbeta primers that the PCR ran. TCRdb's table, derived via immunoSEQ multiplex PCR, lists solely in-frame clones and lacks some. The sample consists of approximately 190,000 clones, roughly four fifths of them appearing once. The sample taken for sequencing was PBMCs. The receptors were sampled from a man between 35 and 55 years old in good health and CMV-seropositive.

This chain uses TRBV6-1 with TRBJ2-2; tentative D call: TRBD1 (6 bases). Germline V gene lookup returns CDR1 MNHNS and CDR2 SASEGT. Deletions cut 3 bases from V and 4 bases from J, with 9 bases between. This CDR3 region has 14 residues. The CDR3 sequence is CASSDTGRTGELFF. CDR3 in DNA: TGTGCCAGCAGTGACACAGGGCGCACCGGGGAGCTGTTTTTT.

This clone turned up a few times. The chain couples TRBV7-2 to TRBJ2-1, with 8 bases matching TRBD2. Trimming cost V 6 bases and J 6 bases; bases outside gene matches: 10. There are 15 residues in the CDR3. Germline V lookup: CDR1 SGHTA, CDR2 FQGNSA. As DNA, the CDR3 is TGTGCCAGCAGGCTAAGCGGGAGTAAAGTCAATGAGCAGTTCTTC. Translating gives CASRLSGSKVNEQFF.

The CDR3 protein is CASSRQVGTGELFF. DNA for the CDR3: TGTGCCAGTAGTAGGCAGGTTGGCACCGGGGAGCTGTTTTTT. This sequence joins TRBV19 and TRBJ2-2; D gene ambiguous. V gave up 4 bases and J gave up 4 bases, with 10 bases separating them. CDR1 and CDR2 from the germline V gene are LNHDA and SQIVND (reference sequence). CDR3 length equals 14 residues.

For the CDR3, the DNA is TGTGCCAGCATAGGCGGGGGGGCCGCCGGGGAGCTGTTTTTT. It translates to CASIGGGAAGELFF. V is TRBV6-5 and J is TRBJ2-2; 9 bases fit TRBD2. Germline V lookup: CDR1 MNHEY, CDR2 SVGAGI. The CDR3 is 14 amino acids. Trimming took 7 bases from V and 6 from J; bases not matched to a gene: 6.

In regard to this clone: A read error may account for a junction end that differs from germline. The sample contains more than one DNA sequence encoding this CDR3. The chain couples TRBV2 to TRBJ1-5; D possibly corresponds to TRBD1 (5 bases). Germline values: CDR1 SNHLY, CDR2 FYNNEI. The CDR3 contains 14 residues. The CDR3 nucleotides read TGCGCCAGCAGCCCAGGGTTTAGCAATCAGCCCCAGCATTTT. Translation: CASSPGFSNQPQHF.

V gene TRBV6-1 combines with J gene TRBJ1-2; 8 bases align to TRBD1. V was clipped by 6 bases and J by 4 bases; unmatched bases: 4. The CDR3 consists of 13 residues. Germline assignment: CDR1 MNHNS and CDR2 SASEGT. CDR3 nucleotide sequence: TGTGCCAGCAGAACCGGGACAGGCTATGGCTACACCTTC. Residues: CASRTGTGYGYTF.

This clone was observed a handful of times. V gene TRBV12-5 combines with J gene TRBJ2-2; 7 bases are a match to TRBD1. V shed 3 bases, J shed 3 bases, and the junction held 7 bases outside the gene matches. From germline, CDR1 is LGHNT and CDR2 FRNRAP. This CDR3 has 16 residues. The CDR3: CASGFPRDSDTGELFF. In nucleotides, the CDR3 is TGTGCTAGTGGTTTCCCAAGGGACAGCGACACCGGGGAGCTGTTTTTT.

V usage is TRBV27 and J usage is TRBJ1-1; 7 bases match TRBD1. The CDR3 runs to 14 residues. Germline CDR1 MNHEY, CDR2 SMNVEV (reference sequence). Germline trimming cut 6 bases from V and 4 bases from J; bases unmatched to any gene: 8. CDR3 residues: CASRVDRAFTEAFF. The CDR3 DNA reads as TGTGCCAGCAGAGTAGACAGGGCCTTCACTGAAGCTTTCTTT.

Regarding this clone: The same CDR3 also results from other DNA sequences found in this sample. The chain uses TRBV7-2 and TRBJ2-3; TRBD2 aligns across 8 bases. The V gene end was trimmed by 1 base and the J gene end by 3 bases; junction bases not matched to a gene: 3. CDR1 is SGHTA, CDR2 FQGNSA, per germline. CDR3 length: 15 amino acids. In DNA form, the CDR3 reads TGTGCCAGCAGCTTAGGACCGGGGGGGACAGATACGCAGTATTTT. It codes for CASSLGPGGTDTQYF.

V gene TRBV29-1 combines with J gene TRBJ2-7; TRBD2 might be the D (5 bases). V was shortened by 6 bases and J by 0 bases, with 18 bases between the two germline ends. This CDR3 has 15 residues. Germline V gene data show CDR1 as SQVTM and CDR2 as ANQGSEA. DNA for the CDR3: TGCAGCGTGTACTTAGATGGACTTTCCTCCTACGAGCAGTACTTC. Residues: CSVYLDGLSSYEQYF.

J is TRBJ1-4 and V is TRBV10-3; possible D gene TRBD1, 6 bases. The V and J ends lost 6 bases and 3 bases respectively, with 20 bases between them. The CDR3 runs 17 residues. Germline values: CDR1 ENHRY, CDR2 SYGVKD. DNA for the CDR3: TGTGCCATCAGCGAGAAAGAGGCAGGGGAGCCTAATGAAAAACTGTTTTTT. Amino acid sequence: CAISEKEAGEPNEKLFF.

The table lists this clone with a count of one. The chain uses TRBV9 and TRBJ2-5, with TRBD1 matching 7 bases. V was clipped by 3 bases and J by 5 bases; unmatched bases: 7. Germline assignment: CDR1 SGDLS and CDR2 YYNGEE. This CDR3 is built from 14 residues. The CDR3 loop is CASSARDRRETQYF. The CDR3 region has the DNA TGTGCCAGCAGCGCAAGGGACAGAAGGGAGACCCAGTACTTC.

This clone has only one observation. The rearrangement uses TRBV7-6 and TRBJ2-2, with 8 bases lining up with TRBD2. This CDR3 is built from 16 residues. Germline CDR1 and CDR2: SGHVS and FNYEAQ. With 5 bases clipped from V and 0 bases from J, the junction kept 5 bases outside the gene matches. This CDR3 reads CASSPAGAANTGELFF. CDR3 bases: TGTGCCAGCAGCCCAGCGGGGGCTGCGAACACCGGGGAGCTGTTTTTT.

The rearrangement joins TRBV5-6 to TRBJ2-2; D remains ambiguous. Germline CDR1 is SGHDT and CDR2 is YYEEEE. The length of the CDR3 is 15 residues. Trimming cost V 4 bases and J 4 bases, with 14 bases left between them. CDR3 loop: CASSAVGSVTGELFF. The CDR3 DNA sequence: TGTGCCAGCAGCGCCGTAGGCAGCGTCACCGGGGAGCTGTTTTTT.

In its sample, this clone was seen once. V is TRBV9 and J is TRBJ2-7; TRBD1 matches at 10 bases. With V trimmed by 3 bases and J by 4 bases, 4 bases remained unmatched. The CDR3 is 14 amino acids. Germline CDR1 reads SGDLS; CDR2 reads YYNGEE. The CDR3 protein is CASSAGTGVYEQYF. The CDR3 coding sequence is TGTGCCAGCAGCGCCGGGACAGGGGTGTACGAGCAGTACTTC.

The chain employs TRBV5-1 and TRBJ1-4; 8 bases line up with TRBD1. Germline-derived CDR1 and CDR2 are SGHRS and YFSETQ. V shed 4 bases and J 8 bases; nucleotides not matched to a gene: 7. The CDR3 totals 14 residues. CDR3 region: CASSLGQGGEKLFF. For the CDR3, the DNA is TGCGCCAGCAGCCTCGGACAGGGTGGAGAAAAACTGTTTTTT.

The chain joins TRBV7-2 to TRBJ2-7, with a possible D match to TRBD1 (6 bases). CDR3 length: 13 amino acids. Looked up from germline, CDR1 is SGHTA and CDR2 is FQGNSA. V was trimmed by 5 bases and J by 3 bases, leaving 11 bases between them. The CDR3 region has the DNA TGTGCCAGCAGCCCCCGACAGGACTACGAGCAGTACTTC. This gives the protein CASSPRQDYEQYF.

The rearrangement uses TRBV10-3 and TRBJ2-2; the match to TRBD2 covers 9 bases. The CDR3 contains 17 residues. CDR1 is ENHRY, CDR2 SYGVKD, per germline. Trimming at V came to 0 bases and at J to 6 bases, leaving 8 bases not matched to a gene. The CDR3 region has the DNA TGTGCCATCAGTGAGTCGGCTAGCGGGATATCGGCCGGGGAGCTGTTTTTT. It specifies CAISESASGISAGELFF.

The chain recombines TRBV6-1 with TRBJ2-5; D may be TRBD2 (5 bases). V lost 0 bases, J lost 5 bases, and 19 bases lay in between. Per the germline V gene, CDR1 is MNHNS and CDR2 is SASEGT. This CDR3 comprises 17 residues. The CDR3 sequence is CASSEALLGVAVETQYF. CDR3 coding DNA: TGTGCCAGCAGTGAAGCGCTGTTGGGAGTTGCTGTGGAGACCCAGTACTTC.

This clone was counted once. The chain links TRBV29-1 to TRBJ2-3, with a weak D call TRBD2 (5 bases). V lost 6 bases and J lost 3, with 10 bases in between. The CDR3 runs 12 residues. Germline lookup yields CDR1 SQVTM and CDR2 ANQGSEA. The CDR3 coding sequence is TGCAGCGTCCCCCGCGGGACAGATACGCAGTATTTT. It yields the protein CSVPRGTDTQYF.

The V and J genes are TRBV28 and TRBJ2-5; tentative D call: TRBD1 (5 bases). There are 15 residues in the CDR3. Germline assignment: CDR1 MDHEN and CDR2 SYDVKM. Trimming pared 5 bases from V and 5 bases from J, leaving 18 bases between. The CDR3 bases are TGTGCCAGCAGTCTCCCCCTGGGGCCCGGGGAGACCCAGTACTTC. Its protein product is CASSLPLGPGETQYF.

The rearrangement uses TRBV27 and TRBJ2-1, with TRBD2 as a possible D gene (6 bases). The CDR3 consists of 13 residues. V dropped 9 bases and J dropped 2 bases, with 11 bases sitting between them. Per germline, CDR1 MNHEY and CDR2 SMNVEV (reference sequence). CDR3 sequence (DNA): TGTGCCAGTGGCTGGGGGGCCTACAATGAGCAGTTCTTC. Protein product: CASGWGAYNEQFF.

J is TRBJ2-5 and V is TRBV5-1; 9 nucleotides align to TRBD1. Germline loops: CDR1 SGHRS, CDR2 YFSETQ. This CDR3 is 14 amino acids long. V lost 2 bases, J lost 5 bases, and 4 bases stayed unmatched. The CDR3: CASSFGQGMETQYF. DNA for the CDR3: TGCGCCAGCAGCTTCGGACAGGGGATGGAGACCCAGTACTTC.

This chain uses TRBV7-9 with TRBJ2-1; tentatively, D is TRBD1 (5 bases). Germline CDR1 is SEHNR and CDR2 is FQNEAQ (reference sequence). The V end lost 3 bases, the J end lost 0 bases, and 9 bases lay between the germline ends. The CDR3 length is 15 residues. The CDR3 DNA sequence: TGTGCCAGCAGCTTTGCGACAGACTCCTACAATGAGCAGTTCTTC. Protein product: CASSFATDSYNEQFF. The full variable domain, rest sourced from reference TRBV7-9 and TRBJ2-1, is DTGVSQNPRHKITKRGQNVTFRCDPISEHNRLYWYRQTLGQGPEFLTYFQNEAQLEKSRLLSDRFSAERPKGSFSTLEIQRTEQGDSAMYLCASSFATDSYNEQFFGPGTRLTVL.

The CDR3 protein is CASSFSEETQYF. CDR3 DNA: TGTGCCAGCAGCTTCTCGGAAGAGACCCAGTACTTC. The chain has TRBV7-2 and TRBJ2-5; D gene uncertain. The CDR3 loop spans 12 amino acids. Germline assignment: CDR1 SGHTA and CDR2 FQGNSA. V was pared by 3 bases and J by 3 bases, with 5 bases between.